Listed here are 3 T cell receptor beta chains from one sample, sequenced in a study of blood T cell repertoires in COVID-19. Clones were read by immunoSEQ multiplex PCR, and TCRdb kept only the in-frame ones, dropping some. Here the sample spans approximately 28,000 clones, less than 80% being singletons. The sequenced material came from peripheral blood. The receptors stem from a boy aged 2 to 10 with active or convalescent COVID-19.

This chain joins TRBV6-5 and TRBJ2-7; D may be TRBD1 (6 bases). The ends were cut back, 7 bases at V and 10 bases at J, with 17 bases in the middle. Germline lookup yields CDR1 MNHEY and CDR2 SVGAGI. The CDR3 extends over 12 amino acids. The CDR3, as DNA: TGTGCCAGCACAAACCCCCAGGGGCTCCAGTACTTC. It yields the protein CASTNPQGLQYF.

The chain is built from TRBV18 and TRBJ2-5, with D maybe TRBD1 (5 bases). V was trimmed by 4 bases and J by 2 bases, leaving 14 bases between them. Germline lookup yields CDR1 KGHSH and CDR2 LQKENI. This CDR3 has 15 amino acids. CDR3 in amino acids: CASSRYRQKQETQYF. The DNA for the CDR3 is TGTGCCAGCTCACGATATCGACAGAAACAAGAGACCCAGTACTTC.

The chain has TRBV19 and TRBJ1-5; TRBD1 matches at 8 bases. CDR1 LNHDA and CDR2 SQIVND come from the germline V gene (reference sequence). The CDR3 sequence is 16 residues long. Unmatched junction bases numbered 11, after V lost 10 bases and J lost 0 bases. This CDR3 reads CATAHRTGISNQPQHF. In DNA form, the CDR3 reads TGTGCCACCGCTCACAGGACAGGGATTAGCAATCAGCCCCAGCATTTT.